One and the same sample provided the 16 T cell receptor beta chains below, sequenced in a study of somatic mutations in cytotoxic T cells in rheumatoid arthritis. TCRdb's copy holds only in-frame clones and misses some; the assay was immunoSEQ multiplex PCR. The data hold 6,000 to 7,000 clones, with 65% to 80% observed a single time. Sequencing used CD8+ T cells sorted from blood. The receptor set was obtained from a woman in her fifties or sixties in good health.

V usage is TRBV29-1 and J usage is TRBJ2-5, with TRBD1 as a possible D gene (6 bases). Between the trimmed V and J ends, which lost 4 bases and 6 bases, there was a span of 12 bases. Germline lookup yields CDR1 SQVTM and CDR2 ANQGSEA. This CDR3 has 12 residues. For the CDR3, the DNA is TGCAGCGTTGCAGGGCAGGGGAAGACCCAGTACTTC. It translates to CSVAGQGKTQYF.

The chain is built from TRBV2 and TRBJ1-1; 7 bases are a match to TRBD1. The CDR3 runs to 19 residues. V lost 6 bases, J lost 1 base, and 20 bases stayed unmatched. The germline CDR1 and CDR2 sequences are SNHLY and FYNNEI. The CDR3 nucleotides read TGTGCCAGCAGGTCCCCCAGGGACAGCCTCCCGGACTGGAACACTGAAGCTTTCTTT. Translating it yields CASRSPRDSLPDWNTEAFF.

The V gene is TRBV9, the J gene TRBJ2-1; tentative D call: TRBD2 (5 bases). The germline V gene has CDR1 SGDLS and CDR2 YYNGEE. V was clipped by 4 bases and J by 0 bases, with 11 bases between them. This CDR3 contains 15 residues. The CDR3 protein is CASSPEGSSYNEQFF. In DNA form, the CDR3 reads TGTGCCAGCAGCCCTGAGGGAAGCTCCTACAATGAGCAGTTCTTC.

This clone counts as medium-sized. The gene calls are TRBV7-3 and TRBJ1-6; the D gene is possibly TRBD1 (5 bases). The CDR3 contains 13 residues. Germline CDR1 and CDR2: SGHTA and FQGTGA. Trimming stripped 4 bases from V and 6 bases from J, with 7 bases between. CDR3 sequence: CASSSDSNSPLHF. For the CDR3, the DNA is TGTGCCAGCAGCTCAGACAGTAATTCACCCCTCCACTTT.

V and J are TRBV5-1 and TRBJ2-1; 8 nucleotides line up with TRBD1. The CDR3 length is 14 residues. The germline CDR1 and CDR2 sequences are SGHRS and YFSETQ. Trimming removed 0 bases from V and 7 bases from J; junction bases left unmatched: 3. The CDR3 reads CASSLAGGWNEQFF. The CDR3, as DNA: TGCGCCAGCAGCTTGGCAGGGGGCTGGAATGAGCAGTTCTTC. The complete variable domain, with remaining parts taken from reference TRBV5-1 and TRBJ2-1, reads KAGVTQTPRYLIKTRGQQVTLSCSPISGHRSVSWYQQTPGQGLQFLFEYFSETQRNKGNFPGRFSGRQFSNSRSEMNVSTLELGDSALYLCASSLAGGWNEQFFGPGTRLTVL.

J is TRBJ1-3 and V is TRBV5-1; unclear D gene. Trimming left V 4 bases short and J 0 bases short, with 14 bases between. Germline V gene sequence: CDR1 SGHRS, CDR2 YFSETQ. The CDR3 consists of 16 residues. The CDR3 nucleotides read TGCGCCAGCAGCACCCGGGGAGGCCTCTCTGGAAACACCATATATTTT. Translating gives CASSTRGGLSGNTIYF.

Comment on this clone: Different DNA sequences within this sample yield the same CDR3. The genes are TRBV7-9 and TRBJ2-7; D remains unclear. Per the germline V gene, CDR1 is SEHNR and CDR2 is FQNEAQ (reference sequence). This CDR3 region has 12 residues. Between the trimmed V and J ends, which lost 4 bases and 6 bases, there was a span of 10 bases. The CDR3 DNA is TGTGCCAGCAGCTCCAACCGACTCGAGCAGTACTTC. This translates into CASSSNRLEQYF.

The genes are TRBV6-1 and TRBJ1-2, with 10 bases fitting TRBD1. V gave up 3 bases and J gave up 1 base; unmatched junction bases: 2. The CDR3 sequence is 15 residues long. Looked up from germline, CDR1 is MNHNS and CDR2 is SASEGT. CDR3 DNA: TGTGCCAGCAGTGACCGGACAGGGGGTAACTATGGCTACACCTTC. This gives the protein CASSDRTGGNYGYTF.

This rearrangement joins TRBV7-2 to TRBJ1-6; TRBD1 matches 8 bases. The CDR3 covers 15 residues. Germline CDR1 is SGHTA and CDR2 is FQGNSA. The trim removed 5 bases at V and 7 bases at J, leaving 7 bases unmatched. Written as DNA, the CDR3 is TGTGCCAGCAGCACCATACAGGGGGGCAATTCACCCCTCCACTTT. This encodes CASSTIQGGNSPLHF.

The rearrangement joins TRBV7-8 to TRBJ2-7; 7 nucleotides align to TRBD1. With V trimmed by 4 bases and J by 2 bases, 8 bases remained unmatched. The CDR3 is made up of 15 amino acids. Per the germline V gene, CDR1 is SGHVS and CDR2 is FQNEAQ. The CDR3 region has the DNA TGTGCCAGCAGCTCATTAGACAGGGCTCCCTACGAGCAGTACTTC. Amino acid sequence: CASSSLDRAPYEQYF.

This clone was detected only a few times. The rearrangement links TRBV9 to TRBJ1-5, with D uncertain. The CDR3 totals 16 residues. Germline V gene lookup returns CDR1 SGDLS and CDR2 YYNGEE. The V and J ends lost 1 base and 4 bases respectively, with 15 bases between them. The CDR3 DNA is TGTGCCAGCAGCGTACTTGGAAAGGAGTTTAATCAGCCCCAGCATTTT. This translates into CASSVLGKEFNQPQHF. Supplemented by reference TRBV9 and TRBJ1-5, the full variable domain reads DSGVTQTPKHLITATGQRVTLRCSPRSGDLSVYWYQQSLDQGLQFLIQYYNGEERAKGNILERFSAQQFPDLHSELNLSSLELGDSALYFCASSVLGKEFNQPQHFGDGTRLSIL.

The CDR3 here is CASGPTAFYGYTF. The CDR3 DNA reads TGTGCCAGCGGACCGACAGCTTTTTATGGCTACACCTTC. The chain joins TRBV27 to TRBJ1-2, with D possibly matching TRBD1 (5 bases). The V end was cut by 8 bases, the J end by 5 bases, with 15 bases between. CDR1 and CDR2 (germline): MNHEY, SMNVEV (reference sequence). This CDR3 region has 13 residues.

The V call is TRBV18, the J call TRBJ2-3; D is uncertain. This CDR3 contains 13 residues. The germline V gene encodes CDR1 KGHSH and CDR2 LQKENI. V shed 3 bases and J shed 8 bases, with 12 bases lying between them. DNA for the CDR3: TGTGCCAGCTCACCGTCCTCAGGTCGTACGCAGTATTTT. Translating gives CASSPSSGRTQYF.

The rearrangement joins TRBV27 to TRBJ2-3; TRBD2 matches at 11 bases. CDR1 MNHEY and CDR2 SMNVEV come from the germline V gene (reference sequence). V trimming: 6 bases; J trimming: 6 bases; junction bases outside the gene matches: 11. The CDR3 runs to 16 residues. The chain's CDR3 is CASRTFSGGAGDTQYF. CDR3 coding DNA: TGTGCCAGCAGGACCTTTAGCGGGGGGGCAGGGGATACGCAGTATTTT.

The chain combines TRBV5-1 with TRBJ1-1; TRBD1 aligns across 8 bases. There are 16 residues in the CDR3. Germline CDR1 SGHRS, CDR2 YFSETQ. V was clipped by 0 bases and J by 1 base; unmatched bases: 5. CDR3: CASSLGQGASNTEAFF. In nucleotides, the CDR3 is TGCGCCAGCAGCTTGGGGCAGGGGGCCTCGAACACTGAAGCTTTCTTT.

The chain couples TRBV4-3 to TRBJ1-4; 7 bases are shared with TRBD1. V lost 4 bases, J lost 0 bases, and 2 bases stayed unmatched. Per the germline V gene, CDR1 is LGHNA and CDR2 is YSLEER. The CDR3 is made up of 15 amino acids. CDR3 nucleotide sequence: TGCGCCAGCAGCCCAACAGGGGCAACTAATGAAAAACTGTTTTTT. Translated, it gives CASSPTGATNEKLFF.